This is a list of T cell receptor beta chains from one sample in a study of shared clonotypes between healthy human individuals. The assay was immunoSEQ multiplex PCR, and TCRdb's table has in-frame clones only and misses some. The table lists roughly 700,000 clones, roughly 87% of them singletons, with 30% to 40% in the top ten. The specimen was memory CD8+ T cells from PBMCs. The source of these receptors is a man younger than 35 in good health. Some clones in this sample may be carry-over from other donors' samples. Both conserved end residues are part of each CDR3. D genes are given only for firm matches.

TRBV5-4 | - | CASSPVATGELFF
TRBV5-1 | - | CASTLKRSGSSGNQPQHF
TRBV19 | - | CASSILRGLNTEAFF
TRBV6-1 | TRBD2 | CASRQLAGSTDTQYF
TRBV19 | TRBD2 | CASSPGTSVYEQYF
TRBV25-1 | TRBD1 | CASMTGTGDTGELFF
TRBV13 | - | CASSRVEASGNTIYF
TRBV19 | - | CASSNLRQELSGNTIYF
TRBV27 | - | CASNPPGRGAEAFF
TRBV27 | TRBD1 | CASSSAPRTGRYGYTF
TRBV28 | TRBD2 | CASSFGLAASSYEQYF
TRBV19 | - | CASSMVWLRAGNNYGYTF
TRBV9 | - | CASSALWADQETQYF
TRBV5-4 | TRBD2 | CASSRTGTSGGGAYNEQFF
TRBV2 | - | CASRPGEPADTQYF
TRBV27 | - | CASSPIRTDTQYF